The source of this TCR beta chain is a study of PD-L1 blockade in urothelial cancer (dated by TCRdb to 2015 to 2018). Background on the whole study: Every patient began therapy in the mid-2010s and was given atezolizumab 1,200 mg intravenously every 3 weeks. Twenty-five of 29 patients were identified as males with urothelial cancer of bladder origin, and a prior smoking history was reported by 18 of 29 patients. An ECOG performance status of 0 or 1 was recorded for the patients, and 0 to 3 prior chemotherapy regimens had been received by the patients. Blood samples were analyzed at two time points: 3 weeks after treatment start (second dose) and 6 weeks after treatment start. Blood samples gave median yields of approximately 130,000 T cells and approximately 80,000 unique TCRs, along with a median clonality of around 0.075. An exploratory multi-omic analysis was conducted of the somatic, immune and clinical correlates of response to PD-L1 blockade with atezolizumab in urothelial cancer. Pretreatment tumor samples and matched peripheral blood, collected serially before and after atezolizumab treatment, underwent TCR sequencing. Durable clinical benefit was defined as progression-free survival longer than 6 months, and TCR features were also tested against progression-free and overall survival. Whole exome sequencing and RNA sequencing of pretreatment tumors were performed alongside TCR sequencing in the same patients. Durable clinical benefit was achieved by nine patients and was not achieved by 20 patients. Pretreatment blood TCR-seq was available for about 27 patients, at least one posttreatment blood collection was obtained for 25 or so patients, and tumor TCR-seq was available for 25 or so patients. The study at large found these results: Because the sample size was small (n of about 31) and many of the analyses were exploratory, the results are meant to be hypothesis-generating. Among patients with durable benefit, tumor-associated TCR clones showed greater expansion in peripheral blood 3 weeks after treatment started (n = 22, p = 0.022). A pretreatment peripheral blood TCR clonality below the median was linked to improved progression-free and overall survival.

Synthetic TCR analog templates were spiked into each PCR so that absolute template abundance could be estimated from read counts. TCRbeta CDR3 regions were amplified from genomic DNA with bias-controlled V and J gene primers using the immunoSEQ assay. Rearranged TCRbeta segments were sequenced at approximately 20X coverage. The authors' pipeline ran thus. Sequencing errors were corrected by clustering, and CDR3s were annotated against IMGT so that V, D and J genes could be assigned. Only productive TCRbeta rearrangements were used in downstream analyses, excluding out-of-frame or stop-codon sequences. To compute clonality, Shannon entropy was normalized by the log of the number of unique productive sequences and then subtracted from one. Fisher's exact test with Benjamini-Hochberg correction, using a cutoff of adjusted p below 0.01, was how clones that differed between time points or between blood and tumor were identified. The clones in this table, taken by TCRdb from immuneACCESS, are in-frame only. Not every clone is retained; where verified, under half of the shortfall comes from an unresolved V gene, and the cause of the rest is unknown. Clone size and the V and J calls come from that table; the DNA yielded D and trimming. The sample data list about 110,000 clones, and approximately 90% of these were observed just once. Around 4% of the sample goes to the ten largest clones.

Taken from cysteine to phenylalanine, the CDR3 has 16 residues. Only the CDR3 DNA is retained, 48 bases long and in frame from the first base. As encoded in the germline V gene, CDR1 is MDHEN while CDR2 is SYDVKM. Germline trimming: 6 bases from V, 0 bases from J; junction bases outside gene matches: 8. The time point label on this specimen signifies: peripheral blood 6 weeks after treatment start. A cohort of about 30 patients with locally advanced or metastatic urothelial carcinoma, treated at Memorial Sloan Kettering on a trial protocol, was included. Peripheral blood mononuclear cells were collected pretreatment and during treatment, with between 1 and 8 total time points per patient. The Qiagen DNeasy Blood extraction kit was used to purify genomic DNA from total PBMCs and tumor samples. Collected pretreatment and during treatment, PBMCs were isolated and stored as previously described. Turning to this clone: Its cognate antigen has yet to be identified. Base-call qualities are not available, and no considerably larger clone is one nucleotide away.

Sequenced here: PBMCs, sampled around atezolizumab (anti-PD-L1) treatment. The rearrangement combines TRBV28 with TRBJ1-1; TRBD1 lines up with 9 middle nucleotides. The clonotype was recovered from a man in his 60s with urothelial cancer. The base sequence is TGTGCCAGCAGCCCTATTACAGGGGGCGTGAACACTGAAGCTTTCTTT. It translates as CASSPITGGVNTEAFF.